The 12 T cell receptor beta chains below come from one sample, sequenced in a study of OX40 agonist ivuxolimab in advanced cancers. The repertoire was sequenced with immunoSEQ multiplex PCR; TCRdb's copy has only in-frame clones and lacks some. The table records 70,000 to 90,000 clones, approximately 91% of them present only once. The sequencing used CD4+ or CD8+ T cells sorted from blood, collected in a trial of the OX40 agonist ivuxolimab. These receptors came from an adult with an advanced solid tumor such as melanoma, head and neck, liver or kidney cancer.

This chain links TRBV5-1 with TRBJ1-1, with 11 positions matching TRBD1. The trim removed 4 bases at V and 2 bases at J, leaving 4 bases unmatched. The CDR3 has 15 residues. Per the germline V gene, CDR1 is SGHRS and CDR2 is YFSETQ. The CDR3 DNA reads TGCGCCAGCAGCGGGTGGACAGGGGGCAACACTGAAGCTTTCTTT. This gives the protein CASSGWTGGNTEAFF. The full variable domain, its missing parts supplied by reference TRBV5-1 and TRBJ1-1, is KAGVTQTPRYLIKTRGQQVTLSCSPISGHRSVSWYQQTPGQGLQFLFEYFSETQRNKGNFPGRFSGRQFSNSRSEMNVSTLELGDSALYLCASSGWTGGNTEAFFGQGTRLTVV.

The rearrangement uses TRBV5-1 and TRBJ1-1; D is uncertain. V was trimmed by 3 bases and J by 3 bases, leaving 15 bases between them. This CDR3 contains 15 residues. Germline lookup yields CDR1 SGHRS and CDR2 YFSETQ. CDR3: CASSYLVDGDTEAFF. The CDR3 nucleotides are TGCGCCAGCAGCTACCTCGTGGACGGAGACACTGAAGCTTTCTTT.

The chain is built from TRBV28 and TRBJ2-1; possible D gene TRBD2, 5 bases. Germline V lookup: CDR1 MDHEN, CDR2 SYDVKM. This CDR3 has 16 residues. Trimming removed 2 bases from V and 2 bases from J, with 13 bases in between. CDR3 coding DNA: TGTGCCAGCAGTTTAGCGGCGGCCGGGACCTACAATGAGCAGTTCTTC. This gives the protein CASSLAAAGTYNEQFF.

V and J are TRBV2 and TRBJ2-7; D is ambiguous. Trimming took 7 bases from V and 2 from J, leaving 9 bases between them. The CDR3 totals 12 residues. CDR1 is SNHLY and CDR2 is FYNNEI in the germline V gene. The CDR3 loop is CASTGRPYEQYF. The CDR3 bases are TGTGCCAGCACGGGCAGACCCTACGAGCAGTACTTC.

This sequence joins TRBV11-2 and TRBJ2-7; D gene uncertain. There are 14 residues in the CDR3. Germline CDR1 reads SGHAT; CDR2 reads FQNNGV. Trimming took 2 bases from V and 6 from J, leaving 14 bases between them. The CDR3 loop is CASSLIGSSTEQYF. CDR3 bases: TGTGCCAGCAGCTTAATAGGATCCTCGACCGAGCAGTACTTC. Combining the CDR3 with reference TRBV11-2 and TRBJ2-7 gives the whole variable domain EAGVAQSPRYKIIEKRQSVAFWCNPISGHATLYWYQQILGQGPKLLIQFQNNGVVDDSQLPKDRFSAERLKGVDSTLKIQPAKLEDSAVYLCASSLIGSSTEQYFGPGTRLTVT.

This clone was found once. This CDR3 reads CASSVGLAGWVTGELFF. CDR3 in DNA: TGTGCCAGCAGCGTGGGACTAGCGGGATGGGTCACCGGGGAGCTGTTTTTT. This chain uses TRBV9 with TRBJ2-2; 13 bases fit TRBD2. The V and J ends lost 2 bases and 4 bases, in that order; junction bases with no gene match: 5. CDR1 is SGDLS, CDR2 YYNGEE, per germline. This CDR3 spans 17 amino acids.

The rearrangement links TRBV27 to TRBJ1-2; tentatively, D is TRBD1 (5 bases). Germline CDR1 MNHEY, CDR2 SMNVEV (reference sequence). This CDR3 has 12 residues. Trimming shortened V by 6 bases and J by 7 bases, and 12 bases separated the two germline ends. CDR3 sequence: CASRTGRSGYTF. CDR3 sequence (DNA): TGTGCCAGCAGGACGGGGCGGAGTGGCTACACCTTC.

V and J are TRBV27 and TRBJ2-5, with TRBD2 identical over 15 bases. V shed 4 bases and J 2 bases; nucleotides not matched to a gene: 5. CDR1 and CDR2 (germline): MNHEY, SMNVEV (reference sequence). This CDR3 comprises 17 residues. CDR3 sequence reads: CASSSGLAGGMQETQYF. The CDR3, as DNA: TGTGCCAGCAGTTCGGGACTAGCGGGAGGCATGCAAGAGACCCAGTACTTC.

The chain uses TRBV18 and TRBJ2-5; possible D gene TRBD2, 6 bases. Near its end, the DNA agrees better with TRBJ2-7, so the J call may be wrong. The CDR3 has 13 amino acids. Germline CDR1 is KGHSH and CDR2 is LQKENI. CDR3 region: CASSLAGSYEQYF. Here the CDR3 DNA reads TGTGCCAGCTCACTGGCCGGGAGCTACGAGCAGTACTTC.

As DNA, the CDR3 is TGCGCCAGCAGGCCGACTAGTCTTCGAGAGCAGTTCTTC. Translated: CASRPTSLREQFF. This sequence joins TRBV5-1 and TRBJ2-1; TRBD2 might be the D (6 bases). CDR1 is SGHRS and CDR2 is YFSETQ in the germline V gene. V was trimmed by 5 bases and J by 10 bases, leaving 16 bases between them. This CDR3 has 13 amino acids. Supplemented by reference TRBV5-1 and TRBJ2-1, the full variable domain reads KAGVTQTPRYLIKTRGQQVTLSCSPISGHRSVSWYQQTPGQGLQFLFEYFSETQRNKGNFPGRFSGRQFSNSRSEMNVSTLELGDSALYLCASRPTSLREQFFGPGTRLTVL.

The chain combines TRBV16 with TRBJ1-5; maybe TRBD1 (6 bases). V lost 7 bases, J lost 4 bases, and 20 bases lay in between. There are 16 residues in the CDR3. The germline V gene has CDR1 KGHSY and CDR2 FQNENV. The CDR3 bases are TGTGCCAGCAACCGACCCGACACAGGGCCAAATCAGCCCCAGCATTTT. It yields the protein CASNRPDTGPNQPQHF.

The chain couples TRBV16 to TRBJ2-1, with 9 nucleotides matching TRBD1. CDR1 and CDR2 (germline): KGHSY, FQNENV. There are 16 residues in the CDR3. V shed 1 base and J 2 bases; nucleotides not matched to a gene: 3. This chain's CDR3 is CASSQWGQGAYNEQFF. The CDR3 coding sequence is TGTGCCAGCAGCCAATGGGGACAGGGTGCCTACAATGAGCAGTTCTTC.